This T cell receptor (beta chain) comes out of a study of human T cells and chemical hapten exposure (dated by TCRdb to about 2021). Describing the broader study: For sensitization, 2% DPC in acetone was applied to a roughly 2 cm by roughly 2 cm area of upper inner arm skin. Throughout the study period of 20 to 25 weeks, patients also received therapeutic DPC doses to the scalp every week. Patch testing was done on the upper back using Finn chambers containing 0.01% DPC, and results were scored after 6 days according to International Contact Dermatitis Research Group standards. Most of the patients in the cohort were female, and the cohort covered alopecia areata with under or over 50% scalp involvement, alopecia totalis and alopecia universalis. Libraries were combined into a pool for sequencing, and differences in TCR yield between samples came mainly from small differences in library volumes within the pool. This study followed changes in the peripheral blood TCR repertoire in vivo during primary and secondary sensitization of alopecia patients to the hapten diphenylcyclopropenone (DPC). Patient blood was sampled pre-sensitization (week 0) and at 2, 6 and about 24 weeks after DPC sensitization. For TCR sequencing, blood came from twenty-nine alopecia patients at anywhere from one to four time points (pre-sensitization, 2, 6 and 24 weeks).

Broad study findings and their caveats: The number of TCRs above 1 in 1000 frequency did not change with DPC sensitization; there was no evidence of global repertoire structure alterations. After repeated subsampling, the strength of the expansion versus patch-test correlation and the threshold at which it became significant changed. A positive correlation was found between the number of PT1 expanded TCRs and patch test score, with significance reached at thresholds 8, 16 and 32 but not 4. Because every patient had alopecia, a presumed autoimmune disease, the patients' immune response might differ from that of healthy individuals. Significantly more large CDR3 similarity clusters were formed by expanded TCRs than by pre-sensitization or healthy control sets, consistent with antigen-driven responses.

V has 6 bases trimmed and J has 8 bases trimmed; junction bases matching no gene number 14. The germline V gene supplies CDR1 KGHSH and CDR2 LQKENI. The CDR3 sequence holds 17 residues, the cysteine and phenylalanine included. Only the CDR3 part of the read is kept: 51 bases, read in frame from the first base. This clonotype occurred many times. The antigen it binds to is not known. It has no much larger one-base neighbor in the sample; base qualities were not kept. Library preparation employed RACE. The sequencer listed for this sample is NextSeq 500. During library preparation, unique molecular identifiers were attached to individual cDNA molecules so that TCRs could be counted in a quantitative, reproducible way. From each blood RNA sample, both TCR alpha and TCR beta chains were sequenced. The authors' pipeline ran thus. A median of around 100,000 TCRs per sample was observed, with a range of about 23,224 to 750,000. V, J and CDR3 annotation of the TCR reads was performed with the Decombinator software suite. Every sample was subsampled to the same number of TCRs (28,000) for the PS versus PT1 abundance plots. TCRs were defined as expanded if absent before sensitization and observed at least eight times at the 2-week time point. The raw public data were reprocessed by TCRdb itself: fastp quality trimming at Q25, MiXCR clonotype calling, in-frame beta chains only. Rows are combined by CDR3 protein, so each entry shows the most common genes and DNA. TCRdb's processing, not the authors' own work, is the source of the V and J calls. The sample table holds about 62,000 distinct CDR3 sequences, of which 6.7% were seen once. The top ten clonotypes cover more than 1.5% of the sample.

According to the study, the label for this sample's time point signals: pre-sensitization, week 0. The treatment or condition tag for this specimen amounts to: therapeutic diphenylcyclopropenone sensitization with weekly scalp DPC. At every patch-test visit, the blood draw took place before the patch test was put on. Patients were eligible if aged 18 to 70, diagnosed with alopecia and judged suitable for DPC therapy, and pregnant patients were excluded. Total RNA was extracted from unfractionated whole blood collected in Tempus Blood RNA tubes. The TCR was taken from a woman aged 25-40 years with alopecia areata. Some clones in this sample may be carry-over from other donors' samples. This material consisted of whole blood, taken in connection with sensitization to the hapten diphenylcyclopropenone (DPC). Recombination joined TRBV18 with TRBJ2-1; 12 central nucleotides agree with TRBD2. The CDR3 protein is CASSRPSGGAGVDEQFF. The nucleotide sequence is given as TGTGCCAGCTCTCGCCCTAGCGGGGGGGCCGGAGTGGATGAGCAGTTCTTC.